This T cell receptor (beta chain) was sequenced in a study of blood T cell repertoires in COVID-19. The wider study: COVID-19 samples from acute and convalescent phases originated in the United States, Italy and Spain. Sample material is recorded as cDNA or gDNA derived from T cells, B-cell-depleted T cells, or PBMCs.

Here immunoSEQ multiplex PCR was the method, and the copy in TCRdb shows in-frame clones only, minus some. The sample shows more than 300,000 clones, roughly 86% of them seen only once. From germline, CDR1 is LNHDA and CDR2 SQIVND (reference sequence). Trimming cost V 9 bases and J 4 bases, with 12 bases left between them. CDR3 size: 12 residues. Seattle-derived patients entered the study during active infection and were followed longitudinally. The TCR was taken from a woman in her 30s with COVID-19, enrolled during active disease. V usage is TRBV19 and J usage is TRBJ1-1, with D tentatively TRBD1 (5 bases). The source material was peripheral blood. The CDR3 nucleotides are TGTGCCAGATCCTCGGGGGGCACTGAAGCTTTCTTT. It codes for CARSSGGTEAFF.